The 11 T cell receptor beta chains in this list originate from one sample, sequenced in a study of monozygotic twins with inflammatory bowel disease. TCRdb reprocessed the 5' RACE reads and stores each CDR3 protein as one record, lacking DNA. The clone table shows about 350,000 distinct CDR3 sequences, with the ten largest holding approximately 2%. The sequencing sample was made of blood. The source of these receptors is a human donor with ulcerative colitis or Crohn's disease, or a healthy co-twin of an affected twin (not recorded which).

The chain is built from TRBV6-6 and TRBJ2-1; TCRdb indicates TRBD2, and absent DNA this call remains unverified. The CDR3 consists of 12 residues. Germline V gene lookup returns CDR1 MNHNY and CDR2 SVGAGI (reference sequence). The CDR3 region is CASSYDGPEQFF.

The rearrangement links TRBV3-1 to TRBJ2-2; TCRdb proposes TRBD2, but this gene call is untestable without DNA. CDR1 is LGHDT and CDR2 is YNNKEL in the germline V gene (reference sequence). This CDR3 is 14 amino acids long. CDR3 amino acids: CASSQGGFPGELFF.

This rearrangement joins TRBV7-2 to TRBJ1-2; the D call from TCRdb, TRBD1, cannot be confirmed without DNA. Germline values: CDR1 SGHTA, CDR2 FQGNSA. The CDR3 runs to 14 residues. This CDR3 reads CASSQGQGNYGYTF.

The chain uses TRBV7-2 and TRBJ2-1; TCRdb's D call, TRBD1, is unchecked because there is no DNA. The CDR3 totals 15 residues. Per the germline V gene, CDR1 is SGHTA and CDR2 is FQGNSA. This chain's CDR3 is CASTDNGWGDNEQFF.

J is TRBJ1-4 and V is TRBV5-4; TCRdb gives TRBD1 as the D gene, but with no DNA this cannot be confirmed. Germline loops: CDR1 SGHNT, CDR2 YYREEE (reference sequence). The CDR3 spans 15 residues. CDR3 amino acids: CASSSETGGNEKLFF.

This sequence joins TRBV7-9 and TRBJ2-6. Germline lookup yields CDR1 SEHNR and CDR2 FQNEAQ (reference sequence). The CDR3 loop spans 16 amino acids. The CDR3 is CASIRRGSSGANVLTF.

The chain carries TRBV18 and TRBJ1-5. This CDR3 has 13 residues. Germline V CDR1 and CDR2: KGHSH, LQKENI. The CDR3: CASSPDRNQPQHF.

The chain uses TRBV27 and TRBJ2-1; checking the TCRdb D call of TRBD2 is not possible without DNA. Per the germline V gene, CDR1 is MNHEY and CDR2 is SMNVEV (reference sequence). The CDR3 has 15 residues. The CDR3 region is CASSNSGGAWNEQFF.

This chain links TRBV5-4 with TRBJ2-5; the TCRdb call, TRBD1, lacks DNA for checking. CDR3 size: 14 residues. Germline values: CDR1 SGHNT, CDR2 YYREEE (reference sequence). CDR3 amino acids: CASSTDRLGETQYF.

The chain carries TRBV28 and TRBJ2-1; the D call from TCRdb, TRBD2, cannot be confirmed without DNA. Germline loops: CDR1 MDHEN, CDR2 SYDVKM. The CDR3 length is 15 residues. The CDR3 sequence is CASSSSPRGYNEQFF.

CDR3 sequence reads: CSARLRGSNQPQHF. The chain carries TRBV29-1 and TRBJ1-5; TCRdb calls TRBD1, which cannot be checked without DNA. The CDR3 is made up of 14 amino acids. Germline V lookup: CDR1 SQVTM, CDR2 ANQGSEA.